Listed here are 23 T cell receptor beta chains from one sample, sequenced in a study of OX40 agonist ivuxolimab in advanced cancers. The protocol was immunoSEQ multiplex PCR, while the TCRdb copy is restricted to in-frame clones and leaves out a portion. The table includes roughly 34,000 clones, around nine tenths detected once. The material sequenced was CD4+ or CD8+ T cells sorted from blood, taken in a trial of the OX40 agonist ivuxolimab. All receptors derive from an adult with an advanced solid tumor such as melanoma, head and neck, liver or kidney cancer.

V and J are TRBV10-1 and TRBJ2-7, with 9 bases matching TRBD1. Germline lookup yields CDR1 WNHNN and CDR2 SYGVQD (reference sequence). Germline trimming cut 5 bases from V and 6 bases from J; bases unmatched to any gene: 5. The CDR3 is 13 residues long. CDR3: CASSWDRVGEQYF. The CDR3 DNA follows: TGCGCCAGCAGTTGGGACAGGGTAGGCGAGCAGTACTTC.

CDR3 DNA: TGTGCCAGCAGCCGTACTAGCGGGGGGGCTGGCGGGGAGCTGTTTTTT. Translated, it gives CASSRTSGGAGGELFF. This chain joins TRBV7-3 and TRBJ2-2; 13 positions match TRBD2. Losses at the gene ends were 5 bases for V and 7 bases for J; bases not matched to a gene: 7. Germline V lookup: CDR1 SGHTA, CDR2 FQGTGA. CDR3 length: 16 residues. Variable domain in full (rest from reference TRBV7-3 and TRBJ2-2): GAGVSQTPSNKVTEKGKYVELRCDPISGHTALYWYRQSLGQGPEFLIYFQGTGAADDSGLPNDRFFAVRPEGSVSTLKIQRTERGDSAVYLCASSRTSGGAGGELFFGEGSRLTVL.

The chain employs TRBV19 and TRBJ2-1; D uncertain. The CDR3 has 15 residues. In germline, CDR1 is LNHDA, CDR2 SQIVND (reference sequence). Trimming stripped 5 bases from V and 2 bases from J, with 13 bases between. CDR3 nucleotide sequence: TGTGCCAGTAGTGTCCGTGGGATGACCTACAATGAGCAGTTCTTC. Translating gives CASSVRGMTYNEQFF.

The CDR3 protein is CASSLIPNGEQYF. CDR3 in DNA: TGTGCCAGCAGCTTAATACCCAACGGCGAGCAGTACTTC. The chain is built from TRBV7-3 and TRBJ2-7; unclear D gene. There are 13 residues in the CDR3. Germline lookup yields CDR1 SGHTA and CDR2 FQGTGA. The ends were cut back, 1 base at V and 6 bases at J, with 10 bases in the middle.

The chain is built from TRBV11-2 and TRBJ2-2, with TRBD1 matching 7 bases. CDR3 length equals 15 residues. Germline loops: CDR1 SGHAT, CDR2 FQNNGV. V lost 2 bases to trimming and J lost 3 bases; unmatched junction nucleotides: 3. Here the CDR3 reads CASSLIGGDTGELFF. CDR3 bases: TGTGCCAGCAGCTTAATAGGGGGCGACACCGGGGAGCTGTTTTTT.

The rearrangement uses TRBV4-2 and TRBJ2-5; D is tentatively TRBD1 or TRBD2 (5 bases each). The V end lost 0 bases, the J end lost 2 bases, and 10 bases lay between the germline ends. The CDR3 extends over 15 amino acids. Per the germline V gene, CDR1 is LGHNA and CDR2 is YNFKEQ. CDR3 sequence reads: CASSQDRGPQETQYF. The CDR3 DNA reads TGTGCCAGCAGCCAAGATCGGGGCCCACAAGAGACCCAGTACTTC.

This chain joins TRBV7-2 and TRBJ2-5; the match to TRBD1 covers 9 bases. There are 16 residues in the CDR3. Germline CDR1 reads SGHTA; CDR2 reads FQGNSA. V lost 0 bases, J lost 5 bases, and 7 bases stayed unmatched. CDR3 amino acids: CASSLAGTGMGETQYF. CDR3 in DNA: TGTGCCAGCAGCTTAGCTGGGACAGGGATGGGGGAGACCCAGTACTTC. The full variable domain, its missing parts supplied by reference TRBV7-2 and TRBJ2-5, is GAGVSQSPSNKVTEKGKDVELRCDPISGHTALYWYRQSLGQGLEFLIYFQGNSAPDKSGLPSDRFSAERTGGSVSTLTIQRTQQEDSAVYLCASSLAGTGMGETQYFGPGTRLLVL.

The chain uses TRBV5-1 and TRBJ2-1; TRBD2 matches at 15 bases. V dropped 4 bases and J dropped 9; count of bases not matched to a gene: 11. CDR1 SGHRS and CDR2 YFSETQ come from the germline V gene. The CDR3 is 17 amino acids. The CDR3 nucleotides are TGCGCCAGCAGCCCAGGGACTAGCGGGGGGATAGTTGGTGAGCAGTTCTTC. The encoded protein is CASSPGTSGGIVGEQFF.

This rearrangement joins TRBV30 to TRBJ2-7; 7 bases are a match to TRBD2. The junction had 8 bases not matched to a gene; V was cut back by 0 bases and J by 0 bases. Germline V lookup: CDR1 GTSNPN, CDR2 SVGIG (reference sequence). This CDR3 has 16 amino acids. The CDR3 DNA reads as TGTGCCTGGAGTGTACCCCTAGCGGCGTACTCCTACGAGCAGTACTTC. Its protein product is CAWSVPLAAYSYEQYF.

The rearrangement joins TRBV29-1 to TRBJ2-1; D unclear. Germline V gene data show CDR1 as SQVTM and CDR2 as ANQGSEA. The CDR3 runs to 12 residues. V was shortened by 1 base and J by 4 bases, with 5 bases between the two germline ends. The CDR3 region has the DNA TGCAGCGTTGAAGTTGGGTACAATGAGCAGTTCTTC. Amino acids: CSVEVGYNEQFF.

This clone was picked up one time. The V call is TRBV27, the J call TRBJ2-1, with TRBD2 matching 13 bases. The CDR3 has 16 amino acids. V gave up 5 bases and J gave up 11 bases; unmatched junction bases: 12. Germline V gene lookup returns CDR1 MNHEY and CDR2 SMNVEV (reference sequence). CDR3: CASSLWTSGRPAKQFF. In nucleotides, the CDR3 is TGTGCCAGCAGTCTCTGGACTAGCGGGAGACCGGCGAAGCAGTTCTTC.

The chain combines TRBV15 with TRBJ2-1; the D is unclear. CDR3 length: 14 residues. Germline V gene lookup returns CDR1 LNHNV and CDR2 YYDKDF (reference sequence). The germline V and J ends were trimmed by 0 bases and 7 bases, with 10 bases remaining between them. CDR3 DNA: TGTGCCACCAGCAGAGATCGGCGTTTGAATGAGCAGTTCTTC. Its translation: CATSRDRRLNEQFF.

Here the CDR3 reads CASSLRTQETQYF. In DNA, the CDR3 is TGCGCCAGCAGCCTACGGACTCAAGAGACCCAGTACTTC. The chain links TRBV5-1 to TRBJ2-5; D might be TRBD2 (5 bases). The germline gives CDR1 SGHRS, CDR2 YFSETQ. The CDR3 is made up of 13 amino acids. With 4 bases removed from V and 2 bases from J, the gap between germline ends came to 9 bases.

The CDR3 reads CATSRDFPGVGGQETQYF. CDR3 DNA: TGTGCCACCAGCAGAGATTTTCCTGGCGTAGGAGGGCAAGAGACCCAGTACTTC. The rearrangement uses TRBV15 and TRBJ2-5; weak D call: TRBD2 (6 bases). The length of the CDR3 is 18 residues. Germline values: CDR1 LNHNV, CDR2 YYDKDF (reference sequence). Trimming took 0 bases from V and 2 from J, leaving 19 bases between them.

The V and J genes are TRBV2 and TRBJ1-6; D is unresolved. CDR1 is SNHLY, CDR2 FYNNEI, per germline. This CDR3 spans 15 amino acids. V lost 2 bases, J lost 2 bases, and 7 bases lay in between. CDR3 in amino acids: CASSESRTYNSPLHF. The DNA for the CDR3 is TGTGCCAGCAGTGAAAGCAGAACCTATAATTCACCCCTCCACTTT.

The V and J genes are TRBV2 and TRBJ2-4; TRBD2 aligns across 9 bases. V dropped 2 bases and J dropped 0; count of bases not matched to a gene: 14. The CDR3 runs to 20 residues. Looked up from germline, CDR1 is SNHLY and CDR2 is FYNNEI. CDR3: CASSEKRGARPALAKNIQYF. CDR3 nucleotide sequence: TGTGCCAGCAGTGAAAAGCGGGGGGCCAGGCCCGCGCTAGCCAAAAACATTCAGTACTTC.

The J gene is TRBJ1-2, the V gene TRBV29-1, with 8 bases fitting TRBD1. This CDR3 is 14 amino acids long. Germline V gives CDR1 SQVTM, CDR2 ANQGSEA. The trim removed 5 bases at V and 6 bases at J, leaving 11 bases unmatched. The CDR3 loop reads CSVKRQGRSHGYTF. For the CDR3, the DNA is TGCAGCGTTAAACGACAGGGGAGGAGCCATGGCTACACCTTC.

The CDR3 sequence: CASSPGGWTQYF. The CDR3 nucleotides read TGTGCCAGCTCACCTGGGGGGTGGACCCAGTACTTC. The rearrangement joins TRBV18 to TRBJ2-5; possible D gene TRBD2, 6 bases. Germline CDR1 and CDR2: KGHSH and LQKENI. The V end was cut by 3 bases, the J end by 7 bases, with 9 bases between. CDR3 size: 12 residues.

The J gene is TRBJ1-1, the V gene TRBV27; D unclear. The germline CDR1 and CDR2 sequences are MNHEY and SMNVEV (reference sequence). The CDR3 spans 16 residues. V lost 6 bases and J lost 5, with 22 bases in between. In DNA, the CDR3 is TGTGCCAGCAGGAGCCTCGGCAGGAAGGATGGGACTGAAGCTTTCTTT. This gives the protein CASRSLGRKDGTEAFF.

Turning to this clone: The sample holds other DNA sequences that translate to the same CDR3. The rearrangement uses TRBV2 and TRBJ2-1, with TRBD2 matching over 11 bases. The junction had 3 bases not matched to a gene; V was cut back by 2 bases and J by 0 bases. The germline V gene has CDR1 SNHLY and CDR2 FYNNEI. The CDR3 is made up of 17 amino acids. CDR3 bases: TGTGCCAGCAGTGAAACTAGCGGGGGCAACTCCTACAATGAGCAGTTCTTC. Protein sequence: CASSETSGGNSYNEQFF.

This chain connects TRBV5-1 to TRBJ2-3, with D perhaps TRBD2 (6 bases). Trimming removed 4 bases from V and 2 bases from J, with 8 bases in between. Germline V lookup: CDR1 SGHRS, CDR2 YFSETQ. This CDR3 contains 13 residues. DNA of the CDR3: TGCGCCAGCAGCGGAGGGACCACAGATACGCAGTATTTT. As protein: CASSGGTTDTQYF.

CDR3 DNA: TGTGCCAGCAGCTTAGATAATTATAGCGGGAGGGCCAGAGAGACCCAGTACTTC. This translates into CASSLDNYSGRARETQYF. The V call is TRBV11-2, the J call TRBJ2-5; TRBD2 agrees at 11 bases. The CDR3 is 18 residues long. V trimming: 0 bases; J trimming: 4 bases; junction bases outside the gene matches: 10. Germline values: CDR1 SGHAT, CDR2 FQNNGV.

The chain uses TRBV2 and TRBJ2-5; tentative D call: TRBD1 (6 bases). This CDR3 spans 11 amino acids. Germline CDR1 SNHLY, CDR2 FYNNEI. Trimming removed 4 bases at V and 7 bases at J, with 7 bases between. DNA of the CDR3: TGTGCCAGCAGTGGAGGGGGGACCCAGTACTTC. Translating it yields CASSGGGTQYF. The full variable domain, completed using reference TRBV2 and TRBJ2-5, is EPEVTQTPSHQVTQMGQEVILRCVPISNHLYFYWYRQILGQKVEFLVSFYNNEISEKSEIFDDQFSVERPDGSNFTLKIRSTKLEDSAMYFCASSGGGTQYFGPGTRLLVL.